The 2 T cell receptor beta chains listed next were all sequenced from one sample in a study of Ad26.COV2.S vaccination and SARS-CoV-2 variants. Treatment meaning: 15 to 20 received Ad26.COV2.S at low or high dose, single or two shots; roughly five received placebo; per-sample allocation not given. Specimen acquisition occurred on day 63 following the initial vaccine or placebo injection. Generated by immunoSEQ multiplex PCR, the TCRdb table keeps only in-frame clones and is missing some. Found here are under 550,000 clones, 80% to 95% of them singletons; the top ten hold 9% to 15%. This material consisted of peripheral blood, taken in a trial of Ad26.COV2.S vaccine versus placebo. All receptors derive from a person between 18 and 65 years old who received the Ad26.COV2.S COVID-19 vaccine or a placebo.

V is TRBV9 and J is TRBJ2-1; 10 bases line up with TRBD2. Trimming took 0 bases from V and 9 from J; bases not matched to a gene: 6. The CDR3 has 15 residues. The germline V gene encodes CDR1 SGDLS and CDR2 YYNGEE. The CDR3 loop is CASSVVTSGTGEQFF. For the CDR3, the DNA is TGTGCCAGCAGCGTAGTAACTAGCGGGACAGGTGAGCAGTTCTTC.

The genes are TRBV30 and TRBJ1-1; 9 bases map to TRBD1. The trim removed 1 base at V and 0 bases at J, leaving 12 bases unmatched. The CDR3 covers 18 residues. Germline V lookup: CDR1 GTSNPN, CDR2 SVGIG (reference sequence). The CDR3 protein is CAWSETRTGATMNTEAFF. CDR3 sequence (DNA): TGTGCCTGGAGTGAAACCAGGACAGGGGCTACCATGAACACTGAAGCTTTCTTT.